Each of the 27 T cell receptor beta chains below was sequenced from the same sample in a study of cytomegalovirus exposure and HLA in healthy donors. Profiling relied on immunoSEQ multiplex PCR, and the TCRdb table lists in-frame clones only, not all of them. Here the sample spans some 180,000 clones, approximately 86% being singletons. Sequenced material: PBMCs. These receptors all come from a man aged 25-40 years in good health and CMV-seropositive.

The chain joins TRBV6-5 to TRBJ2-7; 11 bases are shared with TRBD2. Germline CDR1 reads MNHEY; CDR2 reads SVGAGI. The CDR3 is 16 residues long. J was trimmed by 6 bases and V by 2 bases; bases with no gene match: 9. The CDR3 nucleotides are TGTGCCAGCAGTTACACGGCTAGCGGGGGGACCGGCGAGCAGTACTTC. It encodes CASSYTASGGTGEQYF.

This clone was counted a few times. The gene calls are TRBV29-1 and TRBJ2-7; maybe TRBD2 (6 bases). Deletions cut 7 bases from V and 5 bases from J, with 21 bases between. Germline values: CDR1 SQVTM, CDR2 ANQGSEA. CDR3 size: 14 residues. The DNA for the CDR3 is TGCAGCGCGGAGCTGGCGGGGAGGTTGGACGAGCAGTACTTC. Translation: CSAELAGRLDEQYF.

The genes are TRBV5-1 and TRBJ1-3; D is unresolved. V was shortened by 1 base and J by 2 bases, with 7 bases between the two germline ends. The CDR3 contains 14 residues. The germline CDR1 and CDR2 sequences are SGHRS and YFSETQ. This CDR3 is CASSLSGTGNTIYF. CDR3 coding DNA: TGCGCCAGCAGCTTGTCCGGGACTGGAAACACCATATATTTT.

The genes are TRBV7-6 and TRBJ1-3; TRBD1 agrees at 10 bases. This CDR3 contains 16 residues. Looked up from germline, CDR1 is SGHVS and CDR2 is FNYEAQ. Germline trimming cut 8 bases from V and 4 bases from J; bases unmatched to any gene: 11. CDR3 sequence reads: CASQDSRDRGGNTIYF. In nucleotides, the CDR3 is TGTGCCAGCCAAGATTCCCGGGACAGGGGCGGAAACACCATATATTTT.

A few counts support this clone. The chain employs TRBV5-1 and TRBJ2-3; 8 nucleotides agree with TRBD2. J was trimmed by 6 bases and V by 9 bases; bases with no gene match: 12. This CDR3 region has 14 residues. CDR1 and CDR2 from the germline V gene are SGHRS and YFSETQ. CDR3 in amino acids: CATTRAGASDTQYF. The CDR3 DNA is TGCGCCACCACAAGAGCGGGAGCCTCCGATACGCAGTATTTT.

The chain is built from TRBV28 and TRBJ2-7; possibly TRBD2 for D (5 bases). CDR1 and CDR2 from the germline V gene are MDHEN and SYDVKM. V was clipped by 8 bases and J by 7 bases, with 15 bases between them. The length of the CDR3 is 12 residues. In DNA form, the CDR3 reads TGTGCCAGCTGGGCAGACTCGGGGGAGCAGTACTTC. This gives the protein CASWADSGEQYF.

The chain's CDR3 is CASEPQGYTEAFF. For the CDR3, the DNA is TGTGCCAGCGAGCCACAGGGGTACACTGAAGCTTTCTTT. V is TRBV2 and J is TRBJ1-1; 7 bases map to TRBD1. The CDR3 runs 13 residues. Unmatched junction bases numbered 6, after V lost 8 bases and J lost 3 bases. Germline assignment: CDR1 SNHLY and CDR2 FYNNEI. The full variable domain, rest sourced from reference TRBV2 and TRBJ1-1, is EPEVTQTPSHQVTQMGQEVILRCVPISNHLYFYWYRQILGQKVEFLVSFYNNEISEKSEIFDDQFSVERPDGSNFTLKIRSTKLEDSAMYFCASEPQGYTEAFFGQGTRLTVV.

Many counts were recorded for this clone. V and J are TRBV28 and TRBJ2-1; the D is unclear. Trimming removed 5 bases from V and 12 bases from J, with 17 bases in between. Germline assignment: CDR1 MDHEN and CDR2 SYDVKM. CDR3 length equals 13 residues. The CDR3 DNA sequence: TGTGCCAGCAGTCCCCAGGCCGGGTTTGGGCAGTTCTTC. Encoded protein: CASSPQAGFGQFF.

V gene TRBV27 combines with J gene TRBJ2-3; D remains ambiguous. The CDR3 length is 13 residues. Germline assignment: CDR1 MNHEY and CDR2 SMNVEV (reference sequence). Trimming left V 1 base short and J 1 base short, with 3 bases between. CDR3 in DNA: TGTGCCAGCAGTTTATGGGGCACAGATACGCAGTATTTT. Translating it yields CASSLWGTDTQYF.

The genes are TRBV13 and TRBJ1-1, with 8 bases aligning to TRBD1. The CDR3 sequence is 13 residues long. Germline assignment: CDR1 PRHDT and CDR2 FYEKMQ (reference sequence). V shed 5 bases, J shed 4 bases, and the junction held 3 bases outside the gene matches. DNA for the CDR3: TGTGCCAGCAGCGTAGACAGGGGCACTGAAGCTTTCTTT. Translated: CASSVDRGTEAFF.

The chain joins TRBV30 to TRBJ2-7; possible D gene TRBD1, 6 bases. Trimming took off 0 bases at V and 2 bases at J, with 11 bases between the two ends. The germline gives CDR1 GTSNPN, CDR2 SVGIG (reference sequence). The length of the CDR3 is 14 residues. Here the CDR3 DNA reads TGTGCCTGGAGTGTAGCCGCAGGGGCCTACGAGCAGTACTTC. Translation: CAWSVAAGAYEQYF.

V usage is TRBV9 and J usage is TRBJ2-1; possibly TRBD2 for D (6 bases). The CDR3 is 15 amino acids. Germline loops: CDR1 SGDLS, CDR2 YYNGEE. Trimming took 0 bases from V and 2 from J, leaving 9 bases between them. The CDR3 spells CASSVGTSPYNEQFF. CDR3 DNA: TGTGCCAGCAGCGTAGGTACTAGCCCCTACAATGAGCAGTTCTTC.

The CDR3 here is CASSLVATGEQYF. In DNA form, the CDR3 reads TGTGCCAGCAGCTTAGTGGCCACGGGAGAGCAGTACTTC. This chain uses TRBV7-2 with TRBJ2-7; D perhaps matches TRBD2 (5 bases). V shed 1 base and J shed 7 bases, with 11 bases lying between them. Per germline, CDR1 SGHTA and CDR2 FQGNSA. The CDR3 is 13 amino acids.

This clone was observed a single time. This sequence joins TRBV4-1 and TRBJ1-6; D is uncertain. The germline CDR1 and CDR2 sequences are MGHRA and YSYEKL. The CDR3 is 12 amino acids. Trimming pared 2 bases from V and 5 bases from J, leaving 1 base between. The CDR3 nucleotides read TGCGCCAGCAGCCAAAATAATTCACCCCTCCACTTT. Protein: CASSQNNSPLHF.

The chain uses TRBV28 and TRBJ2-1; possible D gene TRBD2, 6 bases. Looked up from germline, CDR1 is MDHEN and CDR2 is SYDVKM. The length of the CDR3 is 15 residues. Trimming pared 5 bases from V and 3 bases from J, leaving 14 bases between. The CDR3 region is CASSSGGGSYNEQFF. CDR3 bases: TGTGCCAGCAGTAGCGGAGGAGGGAGCTACAATGAGCAGTTCTTC.

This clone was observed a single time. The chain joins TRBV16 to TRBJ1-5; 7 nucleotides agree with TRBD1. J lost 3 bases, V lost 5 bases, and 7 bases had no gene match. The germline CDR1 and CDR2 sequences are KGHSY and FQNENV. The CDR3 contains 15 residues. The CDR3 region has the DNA TGTGCCAGCAGCACAACAGGGGATTACAATCAGCCCCAGCATTTT. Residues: CASSTTGDYNQPQHF.

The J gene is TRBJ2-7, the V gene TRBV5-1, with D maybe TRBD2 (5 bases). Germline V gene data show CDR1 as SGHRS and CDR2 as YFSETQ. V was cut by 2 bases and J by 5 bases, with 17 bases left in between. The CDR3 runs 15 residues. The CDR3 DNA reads TGCGCCAGCAGCTTTCGAGGGCTTGACTTCGACGAGCAGTACTTC. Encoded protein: CASSFRGLDFDEQYF.

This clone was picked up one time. CDR3 protein: CASSVGGGPETQYF. For the CDR3, the DNA is TGTGCCAGCAGCGTAGGAGGGGGCCCAGAGACCCAGTACTTC. The chain combines TRBV9 with TRBJ2-5; 7 bases align to TRBD1. The CDR3 sequence is 14 residues long. Trimming took 0 bases from V and 4 from J; bases not matched to a gene: 3. The germline gives CDR1 SGDLS, CDR2 YYNGEE.

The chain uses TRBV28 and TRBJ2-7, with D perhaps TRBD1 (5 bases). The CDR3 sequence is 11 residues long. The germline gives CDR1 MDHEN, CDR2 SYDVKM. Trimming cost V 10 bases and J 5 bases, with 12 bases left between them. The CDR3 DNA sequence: TGTGCCACCCGCAGGGAAAACGAGCAGTACTTC. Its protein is CATRRENEQYF.

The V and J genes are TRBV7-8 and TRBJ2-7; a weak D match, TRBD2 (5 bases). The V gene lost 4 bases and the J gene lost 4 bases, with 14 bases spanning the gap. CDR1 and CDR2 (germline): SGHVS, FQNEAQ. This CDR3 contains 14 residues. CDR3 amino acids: CASSSRRSGYEQYF. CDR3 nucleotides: TGTGCCAGCAGCTCTCGGCGTTCGGGGTACGAGCAGTACTTC.

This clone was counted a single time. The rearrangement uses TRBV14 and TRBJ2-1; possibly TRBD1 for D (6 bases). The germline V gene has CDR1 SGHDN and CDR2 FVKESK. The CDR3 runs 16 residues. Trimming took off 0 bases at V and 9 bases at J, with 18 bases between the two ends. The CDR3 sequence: CASSQDLGVTGTEQFF. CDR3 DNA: TGTGCCAGCAGCCAAGATCTGGGGGTTACAGGGACTGAGCAGTTCTTC.

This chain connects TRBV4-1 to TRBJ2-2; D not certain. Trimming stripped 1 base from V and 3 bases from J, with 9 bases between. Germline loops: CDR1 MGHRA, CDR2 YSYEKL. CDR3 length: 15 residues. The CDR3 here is CASSQALTHTGELFF. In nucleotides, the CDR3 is TGCGCCAGCAGCCAAGCCCTAACACACACCGGGGAGCTGTTTTTT.

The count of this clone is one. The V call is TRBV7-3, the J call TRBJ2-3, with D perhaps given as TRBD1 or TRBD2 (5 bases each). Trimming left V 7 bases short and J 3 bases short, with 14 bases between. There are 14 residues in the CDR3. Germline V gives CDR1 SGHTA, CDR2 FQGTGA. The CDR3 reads CASTTGPSTDTQYF. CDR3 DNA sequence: TGTGCCAGCACCACGGGACCTTCTACAGATACGCAGTATTTT.

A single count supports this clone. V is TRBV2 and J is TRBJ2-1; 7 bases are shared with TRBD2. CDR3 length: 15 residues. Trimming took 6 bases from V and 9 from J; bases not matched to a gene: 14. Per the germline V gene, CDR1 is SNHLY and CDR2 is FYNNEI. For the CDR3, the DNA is TGTGCCAGCAGCAAAGGGCGGGAGCTACGCGTTGAGCAGTTCTTC. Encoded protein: CASSKGRELRVEQFF.

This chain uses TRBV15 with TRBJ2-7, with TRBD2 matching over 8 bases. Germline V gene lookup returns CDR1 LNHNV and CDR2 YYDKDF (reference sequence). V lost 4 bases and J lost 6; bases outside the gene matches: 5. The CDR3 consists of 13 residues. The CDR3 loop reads CATSTMAGGEQYF. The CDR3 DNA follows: TGTGCCACCAGCACAATGGCGGGGGGCGAGCAGTACTTC.

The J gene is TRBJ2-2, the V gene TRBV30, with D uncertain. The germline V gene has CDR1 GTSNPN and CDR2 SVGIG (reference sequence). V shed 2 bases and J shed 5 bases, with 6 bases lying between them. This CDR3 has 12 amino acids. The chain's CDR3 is CAWSTVTGELFF. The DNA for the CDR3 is TGTGCCTGGAGTACCGTTACCGGGGAGCTGTTTTTT.

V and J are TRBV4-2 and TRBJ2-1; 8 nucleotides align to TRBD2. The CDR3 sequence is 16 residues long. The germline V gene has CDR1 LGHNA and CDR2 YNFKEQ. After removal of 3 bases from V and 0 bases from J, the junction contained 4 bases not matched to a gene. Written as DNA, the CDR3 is TGTGCCAGCAGCCATCTGAGCGGGAGCTCCTACAATGAGCAGTTCTTC. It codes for CASSHLSGSSYNEQFF.